Sequencing of this TCR beta chain was carried out in a study of T cell responses to AZD1222 COVID-19 vaccine. Study results and caveats: The study identified only 6 or 7 AZD1222 recipients as seropositive at baseline. Clonal diversity was possibly underestimated, and white British individuals and females predominated among donors.

Generated by immunoSEQ multiplex PCR, the TCRdb table keeps only in-frame clones and is missing some. The sample yields some 97,000 clones, roughly 90% seen once. To note about this clone: The antigen remains undetermined.

The CDR3 length is 20 residues. The germline V gene has CDR1 MGHRA and CDR2 YSYEKL. The ends were cut back, 4 bases at V and 0 bases at J, with 25 bases in the middle. The sample in question was peripheral blood, obtained on day 0 of AZD1222 vaccination. The V and J genes are TRBV4-1 and TRBJ2-1, with D possibly TRBD2 on 5 matching bases. This TCR derives from an adult in good health. CDR3 in DNA: TGCGCCAGCAGCCTTGCCCCCGGGAAAAGGGCGATGAGCTCCTACAATGAGCAGTTCTTC. Protein sequence: CASSLAPGKRAMSSYNEQFF.